Presented here are 5 T cell receptor beta chains from one specimen sequenced in a study of T cell responses to AZD1222 COVID-19 vaccine. Measured with immunoSEQ multiplex PCR; TCRdb has only the in-frame clones, and not every one. The sample lists about 96,000 clones; around nine tenths were seen once. Sequences were derived from peripheral blood, sampled on day 0 of MenACWY control vaccination. These receptors came from an adult in good health.

The chain links TRBV10-3 to TRBJ2-6; TRBD1 matches at 7 bases. The CDR3 is 17 residues long. The germline V gene encodes CDR1 ENHRY and CDR2 SYGVKD. The trim removed 7 bases at V and 1 base at J, leaving 10 bases unmatched. The CDR3 loop is CAITTGQLSSGANVLTF. CDR3 nucleotide sequence: TGTGCCATCACCACGGGACAGTTATCATCTGGGGCCAACGTCCTGACTTTC.

The chain joins TRBV6-5 to TRBJ1-5, with D possibly being TRBD1 (6 bases). The CDR3 loop spans 15 amino acids. Trimming left V 11 bases short and J 0 bases short, with 17 bases between. Germline V gene lookup returns CDR1 MNHEY and CDR2 SVGAGI. The CDR3 sequence: CAHGAGQTSNQPQHF. CDR3 nucleotide sequence: TGTGCCCACGGAGCTGGACAGACTAGCAATCAGCCCCAGCATTTT.

The chain joins TRBV6-6 to TRBJ2-1; TRBD2 matches 13 bases. CDR3 length: 17 residues. J lost 9 bases, V lost 5 bases, and 13 bases had no gene match. Germline V gene sequence: CDR1 MNHNY, CDR2 SVGAGI (reference sequence). In DNA form, the CDR3 reads TGTGCCAGCAGTCCCTACACAGGACTAGCGGGAGTTGTTGAGCAGTTCTTC. Protein: CASSPYTGLAGVVEQFF.

J is TRBJ1-2 and V is TRBV6-5, with D possibly TRBD1 on 6 matching bases. CDR3 length equals 14 residues. Germline V CDR1 and CDR2: MNHEY, SVGAGI. The germline V and J ends were trimmed by 7 bases and 2 bases, with 14 bases remaining between them. CDR3 sequence: CASTSHQGNYGYTF. CDR3 DNA: TGTGCCAGCACCTCTCATCAGGGGAACTATGGCTACACCTTC.

This clone was counted a single time. The CDR3 nucleotides read TGTGCCAGCAAGCAGTATAGCAATCAGCCCCAGCATTTT. As protein: CASKQYSNQPQHF. This sequence joins TRBV6-5 and TRBJ1-5; no clear D. The CDR3 covers 13 residues. In germline, CDR1 is MNHEY, CDR2 SVGAGI. Trimming removed 7 bases at V and 0 bases at J, with 7 bases between.